Listed here are 26 T cell receptor beta chains from one sample, sequenced in a study of blood T cell repertoires in COVID-19 (TCRdb year 2020). The library was generated by the immunoSEQ multiplex PCR assay. The immuneACCESS repertoire file appears here via TCRdb, limited to in-frame rearrangements. These files lack a portion of the clones; in checked studies, under half of the deficit traces to unresolved V genes, and the cause of the others is not known. In all, the sample holds 250,000 to 350,000 clones, and around 89% of those were seen once. The ten biggest clones cover around an eighth of the sample. Sequenced: peripheral blood. Source of these receptors: a woman aged 60-75 years with acute or convalescent COVID-19.

The chain couples TRBV2 to TRBJ2-7; 10 bases agree with TRBD2. The CDR3 consists of 16 residues. J was trimmed by 1 base and V by 5 bases; bases with no gene match: 8. Germline CDR1 and CDR2: SNHLY and FYNNEI. CDR3 region: CASSPPLAGVSYEQYF. The CDR3 nucleotides read TGTGCCAGCAGTCCCCCTCTAGCGGGGGTGTCCTACGAGCAGTACTTC.

V is TRBV29-1 and J is TRBJ2-7; perhaps TRBD1 as D (6 bases). Per germline, CDR1 SQVTM and CDR2 ANQGSEA. Trimming took 3 bases from V and 4 from J, leaving 10 bases between them. The CDR3 extends over 12 amino acids. CDR3: CSVEGTSYEQYF. CDR3 nucleotides: TGCAGCGTTGAGGGGACATCTTACGAGCAGTACTTC.

Only a few counts were recorded for this clone. The V and J genes are TRBV9 and TRBJ2-7; weak D call: TRBD1 (5 bases). Germline lookup yields CDR1 SGDLS and CDR2 YYNGEE. Trimming removed 3 bases at V and 0 bases at J, with 13 bases between. The length of the CDR3 is 15 residues. The CDR3 region has the DNA TGTGCCAGCAGCGAGGGGCAGGTAGCCTCCTACGAGCAGTACTTC. It translates to CASSEGQVASYEQYF.

The chain joins TRBV9 to TRBJ2-7, with 9 bases matching TRBD1. Looked up from germline, CDR1 is SGDLS and CDR2 is YYNGEE. With V trimmed by 3 bases and J by 9 bases, 10 bases remained unmatched. This CDR3 contains 14 residues. The CDR3 DNA sequence: TGTGCCAGCAGCGCCGGACAGGGGCAGGGTCGGCAGTACTTC. Translated: CASSAGQGQGRQYF.

The rearrangement joins TRBV19 to TRBJ1-5; possibly TRBD1 for D (5 bases). The CDR3 loop spans 17 amino acids. The V end was cut by 1 base, the J end by 1 base, with 14 bases between. Germline V gene data show CDR1 as LNHDA and CDR2 as SQIVND (reference sequence). The CDR3 loop is CASSIGQGWVSNQPQHF. DNA for the CDR3: TGTGCCAGTAGTATAGGCCAGGGATGGGTGAGCAATCAGCCCCAGCATTTT.

The V and J genes are TRBV2 and TRBJ2-7; the D gene is possibly TRBD2 (6 bases). Trimming took 4 bases from V and 3 from J, leaving 10 bases between them. The germline CDR1 and CDR2 sequences are SNHLY and FYNNEI. The length of the CDR3 is 13 residues. CDR3 region: CASSGGANYEQYF. The CDR3, as DNA: TGTGCCAGCAGTGGCGGGGCTAACTACGAGCAGTACTTC.

V usage is TRBV7-3 and J usage is TRBJ1-3; maybe TRBD1 (6 bases). This CDR3 region has 15 residues. Per the germline V gene, CDR1 is SGHTA and CDR2 is FQGTGA. V gave up 4 bases and J gave up 0 bases, with 10 bases separating them. As DNA, the CDR3 is TGTGCCAGCAGCTCGGACAGCCACTCTGGAAACACCATATATTTT. Translated: CASSSDSHSGNTIYF.

The chain is built from TRBV25-1 and TRBJ2-4; 7 nucleotides agree with TRBD2. The V and J ends lost 4 bases and 3 bases, in that order; junction bases with no gene match: 0. The CDR3 is 13 amino acids. Germline V gives CDR1 MGHDK, CDR2 SYGVNS. The CDR3 protein is CASSGGGKNIQYF. CDR3 coding DNA: TGTGCCAGCAGTGGCGGGGGCAAAAACATTCAGTACTTC. Together with reference TRBV25-1 and TRBJ2-4, the CDR3 gives the full variable domain: EADIYQTPRYLVIGTGKKITLECSQTMGHDKMYWYQQDPGMELHLIHYSYGVNSTEKGDLSSESTVSRIRTEHFPLTLESARPSHTSQYLCASSGGGKNIQYFGAGTRLSVL.

V gene TRBV6-6 combines with J gene TRBJ1-5, with D uncertain. Trimming removed 2 bases at V and 6 bases at J, with 14 bases between. Germline assignment: CDR1 MNHNY and CDR2 SVGAGI (reference sequence). This CDR3 contains 15 residues. The CDR3 is CASSYPPEVCQPQHF. DNA for the CDR3: TGTGCCAGCAGTTACCCACCCGAGGTTTGTCAGCCCCAGCATTTT.

This clone was recorded once. V is TRBV9 and J is TRBJ1-5, with 9 bases lining up with TRBD1. Losses at the gene ends were 4 bases for V and 7 bases for J; bases not matched to a gene: 12. Per germline, CDR1 SGDLS and CDR2 YYNGEE. The CDR3 has 16 amino acids. CDR3: CASSPGTGSFGQPQHF. CDR3 sequence (DNA): TGTGCCAGCAGCCCCGGGACAGGGAGTTTTGGGCAGCCCCAGCATTTT.

The chain combines TRBV20-1 with TRBJ2-7, with 11 nucleotides matching TRBD2. CDR1 is DFQATT and CDR2 is SNEGSKA in the germline V gene (reference sequence). This CDR3 spans 16 amino acids. V lost 3 bases, J lost 4 bases, and 11 bases stayed unmatched. CDR3 coding DNA: TGCAGTGCTAGTGGGCAGGCGGGACTAGCGGCGTACGAGCAGTACTTC. Translated, it gives CSASGQAGLAAYEQYF.

The chain combines TRBV5-1 with TRBJ2-2; D is possibly TRBD2 (5 bases). This CDR3 comprises 13 residues. The germline V and J ends were trimmed by 4 bases and 7 bases, with 11 bases remaining between them. The germline V gene has CDR1 SGHRS and CDR2 YFSETQ. The CDR3 loop reads CASSTLTSGELFF. The CDR3 region has the DNA TGCGCCAGCAGCACCCTAACTAGCGGGGAGCTGTTTTTT.

This rearrangement joins TRBV10-3 to TRBJ1-3; D remains ambiguous. The CDR3 has 15 residues. The ends were cut back, 0 bases at V and 6 bases at J, with 12 bases in the middle. The germline V gene has CDR1 ENHRY and CDR2 SYGVKD. The CDR3 DNA follows: TGTGCCATCAGTGAGTCATCCAGTGTATTAAACACCATATATTTT. Its translation is CAISESSSVLNTIYF.

CDR3 bases: TGTGCCAGCAGTTACTCGTTCCTAGCGGATAACAATGAGCAGTTCTTC. Amino acids: CASSYSFLADNNEQFF. The genes are TRBV6-6 and TRBJ2-1; 7 bases are shared with TRBD2. CDR1 and CDR2 (germline): MNHNY, SVGAGI (reference sequence). This CDR3 comprises 16 residues. V lost 0 bases and J lost 5; bases outside the gene matches: 7.

V gene TRBV5-6 combines with J gene TRBJ2-1; TRBD2 might be the D (6 bases). Germline V gene sequence: CDR1 SGHDT, CDR2 YYEEEE. V was clipped by 4 bases and J by 5 bases, with 13 bases between them. This CDR3 comprises 14 residues. As DNA, the CDR3 is TGTGCCAGCAGCGTGATAGGAGGGGACAATGAGCAGTTCTTC. Amino acids: CASSVIGGDNEQFF. The complete variable domain, with remaining parts taken from reference TRBV5-6 and TRBJ2-1, reads DAGVTQSPTHLIKTRGQQVTLRCSPKSGHDTVSWYQQALGQGPQFIFQYYEEEERQRGNFPDRFSGHQFPNYSSELNVNALLLGDSALYLCASSVIGGDNEQFFGPGTRLTVL.

The chain links TRBV18 to TRBJ1-5; 9 nucleotides align to TRBD1. The CDR3 extends over 16 amino acids. J lost 3 bases, V lost 1 base, and 4 bases had no gene match. Germline V gives CDR1 KGHSH, CDR2 LQKENI. CDR3 DNA sequence: TGTGCCAGCTCACCACTGGGACAGGGTAACAATCAGCCCCAGCATTTT. Its translation: CASSPLGQGNNQPQHF. Filled out from reference TRBV18 and TRBJ1-5, the complete variable domain reads NAGVMQNPRHLVRRRGQEARLRCSPMKGHSHVYWYRQLPEEGLKFMVYLQKENIIDESGMPKERFSAEFPKEGPSILRIQQVVRGDSAAYFCASSPLGQGNNQPQHFGDGTRLSIL.

The chain combines TRBV7-3 with TRBJ2-3; D may be TRBD2 (5 bases). The CDR3 covers 18 residues. Germline-derived CDR1 and CDR2 are SGHTA and FQGTGA. V lost 5 bases to trimming and J lost 0 bases, with 21 bases between them. For the CDR3, the DNA is TGTGCCAGCAGCCCTCGGAGAGAGGGAAGATCTAGCACAGATACGCAGTATTTT. Amino acid sequence: CASSPRREGRSSTDTQYF. The variable domain in full, with the rest retrieved from reference TRBV7-3 and TRBJ2-3, is GAGVSQTPSNKVTEKGKYVELRCDPISGHTALYWYRQSLGQGPEFLIYFQGTGAADDSGLPNDRFFAVRPEGSVSTLKIQRTERGDSAVYLCASSPRREGRSSTDTQYFGPGTRLTVL.

J is TRBJ2-7 and V is TRBV15; a possible D gene is TRBD1 (6 bases). The CDR3 contains 14 residues. CDR1 and CDR2 (germline): LNHNV, YYDKDF (reference sequence). V shed 0 bases and J shed 5 bases, with 11 bases lying between them. Here the CDR3 DNA reads TGTGCCACCAGCAGAGAAGCAGGGGTCAACGAGCAGTACTTC. This encodes CATSREAGVNEQYF.

The genes are TRBV7-3 and TRBJ2-3; D possibly corresponds to TRBD2 (7 bases). The CDR3 sequence is 13 residues long. V shed 5 bases and J shed 4 bases, with 10 bases lying between them. Germline CDR1 and CDR2: SGHTA and FQGTGA. The CDR3 region has the DNA TGTGCCAGCAGCCAAGGGGGGGCAGATACGCAGTATTTT. This sequence encodes CASSQGGADTQYF.

V gene TRBV7-9 combines with J gene TRBJ1-1; weak D call: TRBD1 (5 bases). V was shortened by 4 bases and J by 4 bases, with 10 bases between the two germline ends. Germline V gene sequence: CDR1 SEHNR, CDR2 FQNEAQ (reference sequence). The CDR3 loop spans 13 amino acids. DNA of the CDR3: TGTGCCAGCAGCTATTCCGGGGGCACTGAAGCTTTCTTT. Translation: CASSYSGGTEAFF.

V gene TRBV27 combines with J gene TRBJ1-5; the D is unclear. This CDR3 is built from 13 residues. The germline V gene encodes CDR1 MNHEY and CDR2 SMNVEV (reference sequence). Trimming shortened V by 6 bases and J by 6 bases, and 12 bases separated the two germline ends. The CDR3 nucleotides are TGTGCCAGCAGAGGACTGAGCTTTCAGCCCCAGCATTTT. It is translated as CASRGLSFQPQHF.

This clone has a single count. V is TRBV28 and J is TRBJ2-7, with TRBD1 matching over 7 bases. V trimming: 5 bases; J trimming: 0 bases; junction bases outside the gene matches: 7. The CDR3 length is 15 residues. Per germline, CDR1 MDHEN and CDR2 SYDVKM. The CDR3 loop is CASSGIRTGSYEQYF. The DNA for the CDR3 is TGTGCCAGCAGTGGGATTCGGACAGGCTCCTACGAGCAGTACTTC.

The J gene is TRBJ2-7, the V gene TRBV29-1, with 7 bases that match TRBD1. This CDR3 is built from 14 residues. The trim removed 6 bases at V and 6 bases at J, leaving 14 bases unmatched. In germline, CDR1 is SQVTM, CDR2 ANQGSEA. Here the CDR3 reads CSVPRTGATFEQYF. As DNA, the CDR3 is TGCAGCGTCCCCCGGACAGGTGCCACCTTCGAGCAGTACTTC.

The chain links TRBV29-1 to TRBJ2-3; tentatively, D is TRBD2 (5 bases). Germline V gene sequence: CDR1 SQVTM, CDR2 ANQGSEA. The V end lost 2 bases, the J end lost 11 bases, and 17 bases lay between the germline ends. The CDR3 is 13 residues long. CDR3 in DNA: TGCAGCGTTGAACTAGGACTCCCCTTTGAGCAGTATTTT. This gives the protein CSVELGLPFEQYF.

V gene TRBV9 combines with J gene TRBJ2-7, with 9 positions matching TRBD1. Germline CDR1 is SGDLS and CDR2 is YYNGEE. The trim removed 4 bases at V and 3 bases at J, leaving 5 bases unmatched. This CDR3 comprises 14 residues. This CDR3 reads CASSPKTGGYEQYF. CDR3 sequence (DNA): TGTGCCAGCAGCCCGAAGACAGGGGGCTACGAGCAGTACTTC.

J is TRBJ2-7 and V is TRBV28, with a weak D call TRBD1 (6 bases). The CDR3 is 15 amino acids. CDR1 and CDR2 from the germline V gene are MDHEN and SYDVKM. Trimming pared 6 bases from V and 6 bases from J, leaving 21 bases between. CDR3: CASRGGGDNAGEQYF. The CDR3 region has the DNA TGTGCCAGCAGAGGGGGTGGGGACAACGCGGGCGAGCAGTACTTC.